These 21 T cell receptor beta chains were sequenced from one sample in a study of OX40 agonist ivuxolimab in advanced cancers. The method was immunoSEQ multiplex PCR; TCRdb's version includes in-frame clones alone and lacks a portion of them. This table has more than 80,000 clones, roughly 84% appearing once. Sequences were derived from CD4+ or CD8+ T cells sorted from blood, sampled in a trial of the OX40 agonist ivuxolimab. Receptor source: an adult with an advanced solid tumor such as melanoma, head and neck, liver or kidney cancer.

The rearrangement links TRBV18 to TRBJ1-5; no definite D call. Trimming left V 3 bases short and J 4 bases short, with 7 bases between. This CDR3 comprises 13 residues. CDR1 and CDR2 from the germline V gene are KGHSH and LQKENI. As DNA, the CDR3 is TGTGCCAGCTCACCCGATAAAAATCAGCCCCAGCATTTT. This encodes CASSPDKNQPQHF. Supplemented by reference TRBV18 and TRBJ1-5, the full variable domain reads NAGVMQNPRHLVRRRGQEARLRCSPMKGHSHVYWYRQLPEEGLKFMVYLQKENIIDESGMPKERFSAEFPKEGPSILRIQQVVRGDSAAYFCASSPDKNQPQHFGDGTRLSIL.

The chain recombines TRBV7-2 with TRBJ2-5; no clear D gene. The germline gives CDR1 SGHTA, CDR2 FQGNSA. This CDR3 region has 14 residues. The V end lost 4 bases, the J end lost 5 bases, and 14 bases lay between the germline ends. The CDR3 is CASSSGRNRETQYF. The DNA of the CDR3 is TGTGCCAGCAGCTCGGGCAGGAACCGGGAGACCCAGTACTTC.

In this sample, this clone turned up once. CDR3 residues: CASSQDRGGGYREKLFF. The CDR3 DNA follows: TGCGCCAGCAGCCAAGATAGGGGAGGGGGGTACCGTGAAAAACTGTTTTTT. This chain links TRBV4-3 with TRBJ1-4, with D perhaps matching TRBD1 (6 bases). The germline V and J ends were trimmed by 0 bases and 7 bases, with 18 bases remaining between them. CDR3 length equals 17 residues. Germline V lookup: CDR1 LGHNA, CDR2 YSLEER.

V usage is TRBV28 and J usage is TRBJ2-4; the match to TRBD2 covers 10 bases. V was clipped by 1 base and J by 3 bases; unmatched bases: 3. This CDR3 is built from 16 residues. The germline CDR1 and CDR2 sequences are MDHEN and SYDVKM. This CDR3 is CASSLSLAGVKNIQYF. CDR3 DNA sequence: TGTGCCAGCAGTTTATCCCTAGCGGGGGTCAAAAACATTCAGTACTTC.

This chain links TRBV20-1 with TRBJ2-5, with D unclear. The CDR3 is made up of 8 amino acids. V shed 7 bases and J shed 13 bases, with 10 bases lying between them. Germline assignment: CDR1 DFQATT and CDR2 SNEGSKA (reference sequence). The CDR3, as DNA: TGCAGTGTTGACGGCTGGTACTTC. The encoded protein is CSVDGWYF.

This clone appeared a single time. J is TRBJ1-6 and V is TRBV28; 7 bases line up with TRBD1. The junction had 10 bases not matched to a gene; V was cut back by 6 bases and J by 5 bases. CDR3 length: 16 amino acids. CDR1 is MDHEN and CDR2 is SYDVKM in the germline V gene. The CDR3 bases are TGTGCCAGCAGAAATCGACAGGGTGGAGATAATTCACCCCTCCACTTT. This translates into CASRNRQGGDNSPLHF. Based on the CDR3 plus reference TRBV28 and TRBJ1-6, the full variable domain is DVKVTQSSRYLVKRTGEKVFLECVQDMDHENMFWYRQDPGLGLRLIYFSYDVKMKEKGDIPEGYSVSREKKERFSLILESASTNQTSMYLCASRNRQGGDNSPLHFGNGTRLTVT.

The CDR3 loop is CASSVEMGWANVLTF. For the CDR3, the DNA is TGTGCCAGCAGCGTAGAAATGGGGTGGGCCAACGTCCTGACTTTC. The V gene is TRBV9, the J gene TRBJ2-6; D remains unclear. V lost 0 bases, J lost 5 bases, and 9 bases lay in between. The CDR3 is made up of 15 amino acids. Germline-derived CDR1 and CDR2 are SGDLS and YYNGEE.

J is TRBJ2-7 and V is TRBV11-2; 8 bases are shared with TRBD1. After removal of 5 bases from V and 0 bases from J, the junction contained 12 bases not matched to a gene. Germline assignment: CDR1 SGHAT and CDR2 FQNNGV. The CDR3 is 17 residues long. CDR3 loop: CASSPARPGGFSYEQYF. CDR3 bases: TGTGCCAGCAGCCCCGCGCGGCCAGGGGGCTTCTCCTACGAGCAGTACTTC.

This rearrangement joins TRBV6-1 to TRBJ1-2; no firm D call. V lost 1 base to trimming and J lost 6 bases, with 12 bases between them. CDR3 length: 14 amino acids. Germline values: CDR1 MNHNS, CDR2 SASEGT. The CDR3 is CASSEGPVFNGYTF. CDR3 bases: TGTGCCAGCAGTGAAGGACCAGTCTTCAATGGCTACACCTTC.

In DNA, the CDR3 is TGTGCCAGCAGCCAAGCGTGGGGCTATGGCTACACCTTC. It encodes CASSQAWGYGYTF. The V and J genes are TRBV14 and TRBJ1-2, with D unclear. Germline loops: CDR1 SGHDN, CDR2 FVKESK. This CDR3 is built from 13 residues. Between the trimmed V and J ends, which lost 1 base and 4 bases, there was a span of 7 bases.

The chain carries TRBV5-1 and TRBJ2-5; 12 bases align to TRBD2. Trimming removed 5 bases from V and 2 bases from J; junction bases left unmatched: 1. Germline CDR1 and CDR2: SGHRS and YFSETQ. This CDR3 has 14 amino acids. DNA for the CDR3: TGCGCCAGCAGGACTAGCGGGAGTCAAGAGACCCAGTACTTC. It encodes CASRTSGSQETQYF.

The rearrangement uses TRBV2 and TRBJ1-4; D gene ambiguous. Germline values: CDR1 SNHLY, CDR2 FYNNEI. This CDR3 is built from 13 residues. The V end was cut by 5 bases, the J end by 8 bases, with 12 bases between. CDR3 nucleotide sequence: TGTGCCAGCAGTTACCAGCTGGCGGAAAAACTGTTTTTT. This gives the protein CASSYQLAEKLFF.

V gene TRBV11-2 combines with J gene TRBJ1-3; D call uncertain. V dropped 0 bases and J dropped 2 bases, with 5 bases sitting between them. Germline V lookup: CDR1 SGHAT, CDR2 FQNNGV. CDR3 length: 14 residues. The CDR3 loop reads CASSLEQPGNTIYF. The CDR3 DNA reads TGTGCCAGCAGCTTAGAACAGCCTGGAAACACCATATATTTT.

The chain joins TRBV6-1 to TRBJ2-3; TRBD2 matches at 8 bases. This CDR3 comprises 14 residues. Trimming at V came to 4 bases and at J to 1 base, leaving 1 base not matched to a gene. Germline V gives CDR1 MNHNS, CDR2 SASEGT. The CDR3 sequence: CASSVGLGTDTQYF. CDR3 DNA: TGTGCCAGCAGTGTGGGACTAGGCACAGATACGCAGTATTTT.

The chain links TRBV7-8 to TRBJ1-3; possible D gene TRBD1, 5 bases. The V and J ends lost 10 bases and 0 bases respectively, with 19 bases between them. The CDR3 is 16 amino acids. Germline V gene data show CDR1 as SGHVS and CDR2 as FQNEAQ. The CDR3 region is CATETWTLSSGNTIYF. CDR3 nucleotide sequence: TGTGCCACCGAAACTTGGACACTTAGCTCTGGAAACACCATATATTTT.

The CDR3 nucleotides read TGTGCCAGCAGCCCAAGACAGGGGAACTATGGCTACACCTTC. Translating it yields CASSPRQGNYGYTF. The gene calls are TRBV7-6 and TRBJ1-2; 8 bases fit TRBD1. The CDR3 loop spans 14 amino acids. V lost 5 bases and J lost 2; bases outside the gene matches: 4. Germline V gives CDR1 SGHVS, CDR2 FNYEAQ.

This sequence joins TRBV27 and TRBJ2-5, with D possibly matching TRBD2 (5 bases). Between the trimmed V and J ends, which lost 3 bases and 2 bases, there was a span of 13 bases. This CDR3 has 15 amino acids. Germline-derived CDR1 and CDR2 are MNHEY and SMNVEV (reference sequence). Here the CDR3 reads CASSFRVALQETQYF. DNA of the CDR3: TGTGCCAGCAGTTTCCGGGTAGCGCTACAAGAGACCCAGTACTTC.

The V gene is TRBV28, the J gene TRBJ1-1, with D hard to call. CDR3 length equals 16 residues. V was pared by 6 bases and J by 1 base, with 18 bases between. Per germline, CDR1 MDHEN and CDR2 SYDVKM. This chain's CDR3 is CASRPYPQAPNTEAFF. The CDR3 region has the DNA TGTGCCAGCAGACCTTACCCGCAGGCCCCGAACACTGAAGCTTTCTTT.

CDR3 protein: CASSLSSRLTGELFF. The CDR3 DNA reads TGTGCCAGCAGCTTATCCTCGCGACTCACCGGGGAGCTGTTTTTT. The chain carries TRBV7-9 and TRBJ2-2; D is ambiguous. Per germline, CDR1 SEHNR and CDR2 FQNEAQ (reference sequence). V shed 2 bases and J shed 4 bases, with 11 bases lying between them. This CDR3 is 15 amino acids long.

V is TRBV10-3 and J is TRBJ1-1, with D unresolved. CDR3 length: 12 amino acids. Germline assignment: CDR1 ENHRY and CDR2 SYGVKD. The V end was cut by 2 bases, the J end by 8 bases, with 9 bases between. The CDR3, as DNA: TGTGCCATCAGTGAGACCCCCGGGGAAGCTTTCTTT. Translation gives CAISETPGEAFF.

The V gene is TRBV9, the J gene TRBJ2-3, with D hard to call. The germline V gene encodes CDR1 SGDLS and CDR2 YYNGEE. The length of the CDR3 is 16 residues. Trimming cost V 0 bases and J 0 bases, with 11 bases left between them. The CDR3 DNA is TGTGCCAGCAGCGTAGCACCACCCCCTAGCACAGATACGCAGTATTTT. It encodes CASSVAPPPSTDTQYF.